The source of this TCR beta chain is a study of cytomegalovirus exposure and HLA in healthy donors. General study points: Per a later analysis, HLA-associated TCR beta chains showed more clonal expansion than other, equally common TCR beta chains. Specificity of a few CMV-associated chains for CMV antigens was verified in vitro.

Donors were ostensibly healthy at sampling, although undocumented immune exposures were probable. 60 Vbeta and 13 Jbeta primers were used in PCR. Per the authors' pipeline: Later, an analysis found 65 million to 85 million unique TCR beta chains, and around 12 million of these were shared. The protocol was immunoSEQ multiplex PCR, while the TCRdb copy is restricted to in-frame clones and leaves out a portion. V, J and clone size derive from that table, while D and trimming were established from the DNA sequence. With about 74,000 clones in the sample, the ten largest clones hold around 7%. The CDR3 covers 13 residues. The germline V and J ends were trimmed by 2 bases and 4 bases, with 8 bases remaining between them. Per the germline V gene, CDR1 is SGHTA and CDR2 is FQGNSA. A note on this clone: What it binds is unknown.

The sequenced sample consisted of PBMCs. J is TRBJ1-2 and V is TRBV7-2; the D is unclear. The sequence came from a female donor in good health and CMV-seropositive. CDR3 bases: TGTGCCAGCAGCTTAATAGGAGGCTATGGCTACACCTTC. Translated: CASSLIGGYGYTF.